The clone carrying this T cell receptor beta chain was counted once. The data originate from a study of cytomegalovirus exposure and HLA in healthy donors. PCR involved 60 Vbeta and 13 Jbeta primers. The protocol was immunoSEQ multiplex PCR, while the TCRdb copy is restricted to in-frame clones and leaves out a portion. In the table there are around 44,000 clones, roughly 90% of which are singletons. V was pared by 4 bases and J by 8 bases, with 8 bases of the junction left unmatched. This CDR3 contains 14 residues. Per the germline V gene, CDR1 is SEHNR and CDR2 is FQNEAQ (reference sequence). This chain connects TRBV7-9 to TRBJ2-1, with 7 bases aligning to TRBD2. The sequence came from a woman between 35 and 50 years old in good health and CMV-seropositive. Sequences were obtained from PBMCs. DNA of the CDR3: TGTGCCAGCAGCTCGGGTGCCCTAGCGGATGAGCAGTTCTTC. The encoded protein is CASSSGALADEQFF. The full variable domain, with the rest looked up from reference TRBV7-9 and TRBJ2-1, is DTGVSQNPRHKITKRGQNVTFRCDPISEHNRLYWYRQTLGQGPEFLTYFQNEAQLEKSRLLSDRFSAERPKGSFSTLEIQRTEQGDSAMYLCASSSGALADEQFFGPGTRLTVL.